The 10 T cell receptor beta chains listed next were all sequenced from one sample in a study of blood T cell repertoires in COVID-19 (dated by TCRdb to about 2020). Receptor libraries were prepared by the immunoSEQ multiplex PCR assay. Not all clones reach the TCRdb copy of this immuneACCESS table, which keeps in-frame sequences only. Checked studies attribute under half of the gap to unresolved V genes and leave the rest unexplained. The sample has some 150,000 clones on record, about 90% of them singletons. Of the sample, roughly 0.54% is held by the ten largest clones. The source material was peripheral blood. All receptors derive from a man aged 45-60 years with acute or convalescent COVID-19.

This clone was counted once. The chain is built from TRBV19 and TRBJ1-5; weak D call: TRBD1 (6 bases). The CDR3 loop spans 17 amino acids. CDR1 is LNHDA, CDR2 SQIVND, per germline (reference sequence). V was pared by 0 bases and J by 11 bases, with 23 bases between. As DNA, the CDR3 is TGTGCCAGTAGTATAGACACAGGGCAGGGCCCCCGCCGAGCCCAGCATTTT. Amino acid sequence: CASSIDTGQGPRRAQHF. The variable domain in full, completed from reference TRBV19 and TRBJ1-5, reads DGGITQSPKYLFRKEGQNVTLSCEQNLNHDAMYWYRQDPGQGLRLIYYSQIVNDFQKGDIAEGYSVSREKKESFPLTVTSAQKNPTAFYLCASSIDTGQGPRRAQHFGDGTRLSIL.

The chain joins TRBV3-1 (or the pseudogene TRBV3-2) to TRBJ2-2; 8 nucleotides agree with TRBD1. The CDR3 length is 15 residues. The ends lost 5 bases at V and 2 bases at J; junction bases unmatched: 4. Germline V gives CDR1 LGHDT, CDR2 YNNKEL (reference sequence). In nucleotides, the CDR3 is TGTGCCAGCAGCGAAGGGACAGGAAACACCGGGGAGCTGTTTTTT. Amino acids: CASSEGTGNTGELFF.

The rearrangement uses TRBV4-3 and TRBJ1-2; 10 nucleotides agree with TRBD1. Germline V gives CDR1 LGHNA, CDR2 YSLEER. The V and J ends lost 4 bases and 0 bases, in that order; junction bases with no gene match: 2. The CDR3 contains 15 residues. The CDR3 coding sequence is TGCGCCAGCAGCCTAGGACAGGGGGCTAACTATGGCTACACCTTC. This gives the protein CASSLGQGANYGYTF.

The chain employs TRBV19 and TRBJ2-2; D is uncertain. Trimming left V 3 bases short and J 0 bases short, with 14 bases between. This CDR3 region has 17 residues. Germline-derived CDR1 and CDR2 are LNHDA and SQIVND (reference sequence). The CDR3 DNA reads TGTGCCAGTAGTATCCCCGGGTGGTTCGCGAACACCGGGGAGCTGTTTTTT. Its protein is CASSIPGWFANTGELFF.

The chain couples TRBV30 to TRBJ1-2, with 10 bases fitting TRBD1. The J segment lost 7 bases and the V segment lost 3 bases, leaving 5 bases of the junction unmatched. Germline V gene lookup returns CDR1 GTSNPN and CDR2 SVGIG (reference sequence). The CDR3 extends over 13 amino acids. CDR3 amino acids: CAWRRQGARGYTF. As DNA, the CDR3 is TGTGCCTGGAGAAGACAGGGGGCGCGTGGCTACACCTTC.

CDR3 in amino acids: CASSVDRGGAGELFF. CDR3 sequence (DNA): TGTGCCAGCAGCGTAGATAGGGGTGGGGCCGGGGAGCTGTTTTTT. This chain links TRBV9 with TRBJ2-2, with D possibly matching TRBD1 (5 bases). The CDR3 consists of 15 residues. CDR1 and CDR2 (germline): SGDLS, YYNGEE. Trimming pared 0 bases from V and 6 bases from J, leaving 12 bases between.

The count of this clone is one. The J gene is TRBJ1-2, the V gene TRBV5-5; possible D gene TRBD1, 6 bases. Germline values: CDR1 SGHKS, CDR2 YYEKEE (reference sequence). The CDR3 totals 16 residues. The V end was cut by 0 bases, the J end by 0 bases, with 12 bases between. The CDR3 DNA follows: TGTGCCAGCAGCTTGGAGCCGGGACAAACTAACTATGGCTACACCTTC. Amino acid sequence: CASSLEPGQTNYGYTF.

The chain couples TRBV7-2 to TRBJ2-3, with D possibly matching TRBD1 (6 bases). V gave up 8 bases and J gave up 4 bases, with 19 bases separating them. The CDR3 sequence is 15 residues long. Germline V lookup: CDR1 SGHTA, CDR2 FQGNSA. CDR3 nucleotides: TGTGCCAGCGGTCCTCTGGGGGCAGGTGCAGATACGCAGTATTTT. Protein sequence: CASGPLGAGADTQYF.

V and J are TRBV7-9 and TRBJ2-7; a possible D gene is TRBD1 (5 bases). Germline CDR1 is SEHNR and CDR2 is FQNEAQ (reference sequence). V was clipped by 5 bases and J by 6 bases, with 11 bases between them. There are 12 residues in the CDR3. The CDR3 protein is CASSPKGSEQYF. DNA for the CDR3: TGTGCCAGCAGCCCGAAGGGGTCCGAGCAGTACTTC. The full variable domain, its missing parts supplied by reference TRBV7-9 and TRBJ2-7, is DTGVSQNPRHKITKRGQNVTFRCDPISEHNRLYWYRQTLGQGPEFLTYFQNEAQLEKSRLLSDRFSAERPKGSFSTLEIQRTEQGDSAMYLCASSPKGSEQYFGPGTRLTVT.

DNA for the CDR3: TGTGCCAGCAGTCCATCGCGGGCGAGACTAGCGTCGGGCACAGATACGCAGTATTTT. The encoded protein is CASSPSRARLASGTDTQYF. The gene calls are TRBV27 and TRBJ2-3; 8 bases agree with TRBD2. The length of the CDR3 is 19 residues. Germline V CDR1 and CDR2: MNHEY, SMNVEV (reference sequence). The V gene end was trimmed by 5 bases and the J gene end by 1 base; junction bases not matched to a gene: 17.